This is a list of T cell receptor beta chains from one sample in a study of blood T cell repertoires in COVID-19. The table came from immunoSEQ multiplex PCR; TCRdb's copy has only in-frame clones and leaves some out. The sample carries about 110,000 clones, around 90% recorded once. Input material: peripheral blood. These receptors were taken from a human donor in a cohort sampled during active COVID-19. The CDR3 runs from the conserved cysteine through the conserved F or W.

v_call,j_call,cdr3_aa
TRBV12-3/TRBV12-4,TRBJ2-7,CASTPGLEYEQYF
TRBV7-9,TRBJ2-7,CASSTHYYEQYF
TRBV10-3,TRBJ1-2,CAISEGQDNYGYTF
TRBV3-1/TRBV3-2,TRBJ1-2,CASSHQDRGSVGYTF
TRBV10-3,TRBJ2-1,CAISEGNSGRAPGFF
TRBV5-6,TRBJ2-5,CASSRKWQGGETQYF
TRBV7-9,TRBJ2-7,CASSLGTGGWHEQYF
TRBV6-5,TRBJ1-2,CASSGGPQGDYGYTF
TRBV5-5,TRBJ2-7,CASSLAGTVIYGQYF
TRBV4-1,TRBJ1-2,CASSQSVASGGTGGAGYGYTF
TRBV7-9,TRBJ1-2,CASGSQGTHWGGYTF
TRBV30,TRBJ1-2,CAWSHRGGAQGYTF
TRBV10-3,TRBJ2-3,CAISIAGGRTDTQYF
TRBV5-4,TRBJ2-2,CASSMPGTGELFF
TRBV5-1,TRBJ2-1,CASSLDLGGVAGNNEQFF
TRBV6-4,TRBJ2-2,CASSDWRSAGELFF
TRBV6-2/TRBV6-3,TRBJ1-1,CASSFRNTRGAFF
TRBV3-1/TRBV3-2,TRBJ1-3,CASSPRTAGNTIYF
TRBV28,TRBJ1-1,CASSLLQGTEAFF
TRBV7-9,TRBJ2-5,CASSGRGRPAGGDQETQYF
TRBV10-3,TRBJ2-7,CAISEPKQGTYEQYF
TRBV7-2,TRBJ1-2,CASSLGTGGYGYTF
TRBV5-8,TRBJ1-1,CASRKGALNTEAFF
TRBV24-1,TRBJ2-3,CATSGPRATDTQYF
TRBV9,TRBJ2-3,CASSVEAQTDTQYF
TRBV4-2,TRBJ1-5,CASSQGGGQGDQPQHF
TRBV29-1,TRBJ2-3,CSVEVVAGGTDTQYF
TRBV7-8,TRBJ1-4,CASSLGTVPLREKLFF
TRBV5-5,TRBJ2-2,CASSSFSSGRDTGELFF
TRBV7-9,TRBJ1-1,CASSIRQGPLNTEAFF
TRBV7-9,TRBJ2-7,CASSPGTSGSEQYF
TRBV27,TRBJ2-1,CASSRYEGNYNEQFF
TRBV11-2,TRBJ2-1,CASSLGRDNEQFF
TRBV29-1,TRBJ2-5,CSVEGTGETQYF
TRBV6-1,TRBJ1-2,CASSESAGGNGYTF
TRBV3-1/TRBV3-2,TRBJ2-7,CASSQGGRDRGYEQYF
TRBV10-3,TRBJ1-6,CAISGGQSSSYNSPLHF
TRBV10-3,TRBJ1-1,CAISEGRNTEAFF
TRBV7-9,TRBJ2-2,CAETGSSNTGELFF
TRBV12-5,TRBJ2-1,CASGPLGQGRQFF
TRBV28,TRBJ2-1,CASSLDYRDRGNYEQFF
TRBV7-2,TRBJ1-1,CASSPQPPGEAFF
TRBV20-1,TRBJ2-1,CSASSPTGSTYNEQFF
TRBV18,TRBJ1-3,CASSPPNVPLSGNTIYF
TRBV10-3,TRBJ2-1,CAGSEGRGEQFF
TRBV23-1,TRBJ2-1,CASSQLELTSGTPKHNEQFF
TRBV6-5,TRBJ2-7,CASRRGTTGNYEQYF
TRBV6-5,TRBJ1-2,CASSYSGATTAYGYTF
TRBV7-2,TRBJ1-2,CASSGGGTGQGRGYTF
TRBV10-1,TRBJ2-5,CASSPDRDRGTETQYF